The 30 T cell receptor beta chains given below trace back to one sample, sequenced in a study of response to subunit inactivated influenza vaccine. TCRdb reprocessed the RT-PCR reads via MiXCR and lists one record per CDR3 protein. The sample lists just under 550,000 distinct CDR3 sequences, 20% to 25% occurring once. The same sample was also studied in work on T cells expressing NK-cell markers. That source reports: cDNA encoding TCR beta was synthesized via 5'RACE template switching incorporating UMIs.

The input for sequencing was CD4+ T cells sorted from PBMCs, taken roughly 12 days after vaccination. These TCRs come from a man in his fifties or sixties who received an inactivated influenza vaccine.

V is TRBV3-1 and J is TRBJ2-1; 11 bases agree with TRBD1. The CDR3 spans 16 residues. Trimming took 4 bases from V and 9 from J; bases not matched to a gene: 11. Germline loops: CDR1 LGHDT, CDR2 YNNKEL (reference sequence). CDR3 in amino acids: CASSLYRDRGVVEQFF. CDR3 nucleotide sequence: TGTGCCAGCAGCCTTTACCGGGACAGGGGGGTGGTTGAGCAGTTCTTC.

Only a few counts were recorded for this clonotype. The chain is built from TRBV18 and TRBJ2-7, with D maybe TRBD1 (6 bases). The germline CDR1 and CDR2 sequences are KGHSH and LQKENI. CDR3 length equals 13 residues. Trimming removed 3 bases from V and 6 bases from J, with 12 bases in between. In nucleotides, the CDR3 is TGTGCCAGCTCACCTTCATTGGACAGCGAGCAGTACTTC. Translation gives CASSPSLDSEQYF.

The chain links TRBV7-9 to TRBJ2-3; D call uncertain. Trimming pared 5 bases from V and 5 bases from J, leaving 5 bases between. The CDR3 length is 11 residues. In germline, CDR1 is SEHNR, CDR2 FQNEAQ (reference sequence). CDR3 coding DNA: TGTGCCAGCAGCAGGTTAGATACGCAGTATTTT. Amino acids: CASSRLDTQYF.

The CDR3 coding sequence is TGCAGTGCCGCCCATCGGCCCCCTAGCACAGATACGCAGTATTTT. Translating it yields CSAAHRPPSTDTQYF. The chain has TRBV20-1 and TRBJ2-3; D not certain. The CDR3 length is 15 residues. The V end was cut by 6 bases, the J end by 0 bases, with 16 bases between. Germline CDR1 DFQATT, CDR2 SNEGSKA (reference sequence).

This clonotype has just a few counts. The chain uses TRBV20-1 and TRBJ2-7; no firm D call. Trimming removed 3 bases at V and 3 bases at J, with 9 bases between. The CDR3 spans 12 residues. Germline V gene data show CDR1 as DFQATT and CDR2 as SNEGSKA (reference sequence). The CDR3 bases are TGCAGTGCTAGTAGCAGAAACTACGAGCAGTACTTC. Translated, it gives CSASSRNYEQYF.

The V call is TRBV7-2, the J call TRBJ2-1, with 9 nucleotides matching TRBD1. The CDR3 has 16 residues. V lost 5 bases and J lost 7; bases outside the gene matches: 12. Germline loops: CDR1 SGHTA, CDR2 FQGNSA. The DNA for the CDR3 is TGTGCCAGCAGCCCCCGTAGGGGACAGGGTTTTAATGAGCAGTTCTTC. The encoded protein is CASSPRRGQGFNEQFF.

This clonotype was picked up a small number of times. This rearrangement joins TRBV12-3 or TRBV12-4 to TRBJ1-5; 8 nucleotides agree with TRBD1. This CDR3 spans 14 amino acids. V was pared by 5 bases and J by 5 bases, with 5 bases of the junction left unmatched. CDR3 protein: CASSGDRWYQPQHF. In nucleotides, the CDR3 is TGTGCCAGCAGTGGGGACAGGTGGTATCAGCCCCAGCATTTT.

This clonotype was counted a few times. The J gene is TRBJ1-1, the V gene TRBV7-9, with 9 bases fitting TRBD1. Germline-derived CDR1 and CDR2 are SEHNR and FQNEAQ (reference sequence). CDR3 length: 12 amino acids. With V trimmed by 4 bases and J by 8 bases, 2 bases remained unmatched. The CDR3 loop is CASSSTGGEAFF. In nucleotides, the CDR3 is TGTGCCAGCAGCTCCACAGGGGGCGAAGCTTTCTTT.

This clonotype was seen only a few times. CDR3 region: CSVENGGANRYEQFF. In nucleotides, the CDR3 is TGCAGCGTTGAAAACGGGGGGGCCAATCGTTATGAGCAGTTCTTC. The chain joins TRBV29-1 to TRBJ2-1; 8 bases map to TRBD2. The CDR3 totals 15 residues. The J segment lost 8 bases and the V segment lost 2 bases, leaving 11 bases of the junction unmatched. Germline assignment: CDR1 SQVTM and CDR2 ANQGSEA.

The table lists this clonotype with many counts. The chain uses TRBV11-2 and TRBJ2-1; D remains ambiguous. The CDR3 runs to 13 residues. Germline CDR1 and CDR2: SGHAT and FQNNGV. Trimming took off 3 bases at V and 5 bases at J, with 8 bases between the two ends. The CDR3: CASSLSRNNEQFF. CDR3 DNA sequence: TGTGCCAGCAGCTTGAGTAGGAACAATGAGCAGTTCTTC. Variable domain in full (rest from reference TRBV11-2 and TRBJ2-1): EAGVAQSPRYKIIEKRQSVAFWCNPISGHATLYWYQQILGQGPKLLIQFQNNGVVDDSQLPKDRFSAERLKGVDSTLKIQPAKLEDSAVYLCASSLSRNNEQFFGPGTRLTVL.

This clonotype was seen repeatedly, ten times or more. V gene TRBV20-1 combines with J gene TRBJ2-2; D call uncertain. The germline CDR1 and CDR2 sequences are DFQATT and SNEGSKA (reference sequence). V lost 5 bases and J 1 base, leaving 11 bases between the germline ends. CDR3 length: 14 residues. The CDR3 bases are TGCAGTGCTTGGGTGGCAGGGAACACCGGGGAGCTGTTTTTT. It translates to CSAWVAGNTGELFF.

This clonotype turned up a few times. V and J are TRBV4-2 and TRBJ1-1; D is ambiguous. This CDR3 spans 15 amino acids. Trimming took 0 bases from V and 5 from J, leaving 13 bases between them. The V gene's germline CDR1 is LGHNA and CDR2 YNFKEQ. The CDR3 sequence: CASSQEWIQMTEAFF. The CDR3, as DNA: TGTGCCAGCAGCCAAGAATGGATTCAGATGACTGAAGCTTTCTTT.

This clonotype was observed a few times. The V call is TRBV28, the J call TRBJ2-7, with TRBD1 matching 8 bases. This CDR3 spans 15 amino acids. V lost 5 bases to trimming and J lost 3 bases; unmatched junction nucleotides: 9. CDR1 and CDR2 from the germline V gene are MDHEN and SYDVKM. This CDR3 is CASSPLGQGLYEQYF. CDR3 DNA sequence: TGTGCCAGCAGTCCACTAGGACAGGGCCTCTACGAGCAGTACTTC.

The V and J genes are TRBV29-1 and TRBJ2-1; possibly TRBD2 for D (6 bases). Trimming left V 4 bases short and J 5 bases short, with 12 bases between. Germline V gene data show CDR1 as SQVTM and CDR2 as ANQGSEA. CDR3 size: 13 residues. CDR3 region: CSVGAGLDNEQFF. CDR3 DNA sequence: TGCAGCGTTGGTGCGGGACTCGACAATGAGCAGTTCTTC.

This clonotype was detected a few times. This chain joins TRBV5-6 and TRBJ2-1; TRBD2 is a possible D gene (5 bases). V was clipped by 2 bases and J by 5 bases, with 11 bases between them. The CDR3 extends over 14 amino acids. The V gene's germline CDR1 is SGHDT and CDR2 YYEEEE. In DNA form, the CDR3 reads TGTGCCAGCAGCTTCCAGCGGAGAAACAATGAGCAGTTCTTC. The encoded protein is CASSFQRRNNEQFF.

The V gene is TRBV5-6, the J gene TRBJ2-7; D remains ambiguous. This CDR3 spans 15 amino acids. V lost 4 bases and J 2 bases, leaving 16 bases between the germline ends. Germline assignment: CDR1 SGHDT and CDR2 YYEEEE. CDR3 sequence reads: CASSLGRQKAYEQYF. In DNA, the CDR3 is TGTGCCAGCAGCCTAGGACGGCAAAAGGCCTACGAGCAGTACTTC. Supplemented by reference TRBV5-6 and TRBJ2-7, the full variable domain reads DAGVTQSPTHLIKTRGQQVTLRCSPKSGHDTVSWYQQALGQGPQFIFQYYEEEERQRGNFPDRFSGHQFPNYSSELNVNALLLGDSALYLCASSLGRQKAYEQYFGPGTRLTVT.

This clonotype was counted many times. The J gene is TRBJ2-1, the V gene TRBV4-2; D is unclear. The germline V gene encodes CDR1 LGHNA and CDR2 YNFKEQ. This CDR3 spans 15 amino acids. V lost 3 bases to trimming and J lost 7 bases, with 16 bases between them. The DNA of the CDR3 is TGTGCCAGCAGCCAGGGCGGTGTCGGGTCAAATGAGCAGTTCTTC. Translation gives CASSQGGVGSNEQFF.

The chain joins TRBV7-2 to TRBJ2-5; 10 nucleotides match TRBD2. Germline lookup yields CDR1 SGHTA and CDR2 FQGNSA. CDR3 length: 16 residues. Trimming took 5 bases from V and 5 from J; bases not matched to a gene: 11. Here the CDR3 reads CASSPQSGRAGETQYF. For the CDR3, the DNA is TGTGCCAGCAGCCCACAAAGCGGGAGGGCCGGGGAGACCCAGTACTTC.

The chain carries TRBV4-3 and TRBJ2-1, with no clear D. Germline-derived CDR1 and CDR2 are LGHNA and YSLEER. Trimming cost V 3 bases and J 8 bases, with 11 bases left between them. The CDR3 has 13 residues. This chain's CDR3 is CASSQELRDEQFF. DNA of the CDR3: TGCGCCAGCAGCCAGGAACTAAGGGATGAGCAGTTCTTC.

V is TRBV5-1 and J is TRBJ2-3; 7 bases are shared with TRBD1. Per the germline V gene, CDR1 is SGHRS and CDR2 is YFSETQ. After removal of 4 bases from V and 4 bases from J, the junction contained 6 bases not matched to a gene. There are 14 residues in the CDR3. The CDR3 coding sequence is TGCGCCAGCAGCCAGACAGGGTTGGCAGATACGCAGTATTTT. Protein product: CASSQTGLADTQYF.

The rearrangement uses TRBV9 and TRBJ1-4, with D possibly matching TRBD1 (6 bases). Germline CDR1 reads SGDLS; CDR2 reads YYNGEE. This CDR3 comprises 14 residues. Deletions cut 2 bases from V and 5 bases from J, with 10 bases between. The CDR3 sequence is CASSVGTSNEKLFF. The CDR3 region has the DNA TGTGCCAGCAGCGTTGGGACATCAAATGAAAAACTGTTTTTT.

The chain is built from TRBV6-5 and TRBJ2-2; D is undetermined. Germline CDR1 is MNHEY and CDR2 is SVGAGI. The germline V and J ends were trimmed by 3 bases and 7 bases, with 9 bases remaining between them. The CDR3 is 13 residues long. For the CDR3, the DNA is TGTGCCAGCAGTTATGTAGTGATCGGGGAGCTGTTTTTT. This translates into CASSYVVIGELFF.

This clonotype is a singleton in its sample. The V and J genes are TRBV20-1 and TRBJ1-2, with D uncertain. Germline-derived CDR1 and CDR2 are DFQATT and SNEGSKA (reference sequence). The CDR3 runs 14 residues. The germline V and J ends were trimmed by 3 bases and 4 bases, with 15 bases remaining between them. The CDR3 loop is CSASQRQTSYGYTF. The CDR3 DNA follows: TGCAGTGCTAGTCAAAGGCAAACCTCCTATGGCTACACCTTC.

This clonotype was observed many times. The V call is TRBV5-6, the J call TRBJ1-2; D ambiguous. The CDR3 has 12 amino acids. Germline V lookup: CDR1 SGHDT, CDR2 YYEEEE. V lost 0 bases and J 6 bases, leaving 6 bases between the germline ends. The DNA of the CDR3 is TGTGCCAGCAGCTTGGTTCGGGATGGCTACACCTTC. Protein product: CASSLVRDGYTF.

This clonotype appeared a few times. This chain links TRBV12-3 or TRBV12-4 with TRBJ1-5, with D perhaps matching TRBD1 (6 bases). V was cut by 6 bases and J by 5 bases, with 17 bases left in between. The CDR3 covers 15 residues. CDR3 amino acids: CASRPTGSGDQPQHF. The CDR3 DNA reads TGTGCCAGCAGGCCTACAGGGTCGGGGGATCAGCCCCAGCATTTT.

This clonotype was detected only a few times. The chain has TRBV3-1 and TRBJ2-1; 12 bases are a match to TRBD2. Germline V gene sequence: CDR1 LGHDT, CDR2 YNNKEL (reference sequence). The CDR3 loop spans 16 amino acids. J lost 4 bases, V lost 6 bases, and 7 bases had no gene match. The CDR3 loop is CASRDGLAGRYNEQFF. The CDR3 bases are TGTGCCAGCAGGGACGGACTAGCGGGGCGATACAATGAGCAGTTCTTC.

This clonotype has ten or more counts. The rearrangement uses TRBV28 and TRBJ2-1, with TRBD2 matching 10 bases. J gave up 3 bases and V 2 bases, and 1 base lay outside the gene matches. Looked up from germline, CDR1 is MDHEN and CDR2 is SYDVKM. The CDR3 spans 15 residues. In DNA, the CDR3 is TGTGCCAGCAGTTTACCTAGCGGGAGCTACAATGAGCAGTTCTTC. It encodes CASSLPSGSYNEQFF.

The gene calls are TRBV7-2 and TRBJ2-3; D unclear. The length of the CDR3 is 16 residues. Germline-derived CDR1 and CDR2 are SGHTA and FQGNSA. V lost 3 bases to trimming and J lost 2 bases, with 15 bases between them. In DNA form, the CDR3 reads TGTGCCAGCAGCTTTAATACGCCTATACTCACAGATACGCAGTATTTT. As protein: CASSFNTPILTDTQYF.

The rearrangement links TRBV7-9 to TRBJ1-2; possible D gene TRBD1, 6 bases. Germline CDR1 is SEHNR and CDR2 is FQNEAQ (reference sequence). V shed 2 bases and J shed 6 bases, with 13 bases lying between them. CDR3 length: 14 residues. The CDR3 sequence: CASSLTRGRDGYTF. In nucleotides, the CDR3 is TGTGCCAGCAGCTTAACCAGGGGAAGGGATGGCTACACCTTC. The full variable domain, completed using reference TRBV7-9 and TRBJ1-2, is DTGVSQNPRHKITKRGQNVTFRCDPISEHNRLYWYRQTLGQGPEFLTYFQNEAQLEKSRLLSDRFSAERPKGSFSTLEIQRTEQGDSAMYLCASSLTRGRDGYTFGSGTRLTVV.

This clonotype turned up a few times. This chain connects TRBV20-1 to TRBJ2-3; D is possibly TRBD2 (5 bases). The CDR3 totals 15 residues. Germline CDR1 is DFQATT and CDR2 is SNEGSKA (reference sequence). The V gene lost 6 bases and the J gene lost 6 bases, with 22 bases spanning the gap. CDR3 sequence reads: CSADRRAPRGDTQYF. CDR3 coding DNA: TGCAGTGCGGATCGCCGGGCCCCCCGCGGGGATACGCAGTATTTT.